Described below is a single T cell receptor (beta chain) sequence and its context. Its cognate antigen has yet to be identified. Base qualities were left out, and no much larger clone turns up one base away. The cohort consisted of approximately 670 healthy bone marrow donors. At the time of sampling, all cohort members were nominally healthy, though unrecorded immune exposures were likely present. The donor tested CMV seronegative, placing the donor among the 300 to 400 seronegative members of the cohort. Every donor gave a peripheral blood sample, and the peripheral blood mononuclear cells from that sample were used for TCR beta sequencing. The Qiagen DNeasy Blood Extraction Kit was used to extract genomic DNA from the blood cell samples. The library was obtained by the immunoSEQ multiplex PCR assay. A mixture of 60 forward primers for TCR Vbeta segments and 13 reverse primers for TCR Jbeta segments was used in the multiplex PCR. The CDR3 region of rearranged TCR beta genes was amplified from genomic DNA with a multiplex PCR assay. On the Illumina HiSeq System, the amplified TCR beta libraries were sequenced as 87-base-pair reads. The study's own analysis went as follows. Across the roughly 700 repertoires, a later analysis counted 80 million or so unique TCR beta chains, 9 million to 14 million of which were shared by at least two donors. Raw reads were error-corrected and collapsed into unique sequences by a nearest-neighbor algorithm in which closely related sequences were merged to remove PCR and sequencing errors. To assign V, D and J gene segments, CDR3 sequences were aligned to IMGT reference sequences. For a sequence to be retained, a match of at least six nucleotides to both a V gene segment and a J gene segment was required. Rearrangements were called productive when the CDR3 lacked stop codons and stayed in frame with V and J; all others were non-productive. Following IMGT convention, CDR3 was defined as the stretch from the second conserved V-encoded cysteine to the conserved J-encoded phenylalanine. Sequences without an unambiguous match to a single V gene segment were excluded from the earlier analysis of 500 to 700 of the donors. In an earlier analysis of several hundred of the donors, V segments were called functional above 56.7% productive rearrangements and were called segregating when the between-donor standard deviation exceeded 5%. A statistical classification framework was built to diagnose cytomegalovirus status from the catalog of TCR beta chain sequences. In a later analysis, V and J genes were assigned by comparing TCR nucleotide sequences against IMGT/GENE-DB human TR gene sequences. The TCRdist pipeline was used in a later analysis to assign CDR3 sequences and most-parsimonious VDJ recombination scenarios. In a later analysis, every TCR beta chain was defined by the combination of its CDR3 amino acid sequence and its V-gene family, and reads without a unique V-gene family were dropped. To address suspected cross-contamination and a sequencing artifact, a later analysis removed roughly 580 highly shared, low-generation-probability nucleotide sequences. In a later analysis, a clonal expansion index for each public chain was calculated from normalized within-repertoire ranks of inferred template counts. Generation probabilities in a later analysis came from a VDJ recombination model fitted to out-of-frame rearrangements, and those results were checked against IGoR. Hypergeometric tests were used in a later analysis to score TCR-TCR, TCR-HLA and TCR-CMV co-occurrence, with a repertoire-size bias correction applied to the TCR pairs. A later analysis estimated false discovery rates by permuting HLA or CMV assignments 20 times. A later analysis grouped co-occurring TCRs with DBSCAN, adding TCRdist sequence similarity when clustering within HLA-allele-positive subsets. For co-occurrence clustering, repertoires with fewer than 30,000 or more than 120,000 public chains were excluded, along with four or five repertoires with anomalous nucleotide sharing. TCRdb limited this immuneACCESS table to in-frame rearrangements with V and J called. A share of clones is missing; checked studies link under half to unresolved V genes, and the rest is unexplained. V, J and clone size are those of that table, while D and trimming were read from the DNA. The sample table contains just over 95,000 clones; only one count was recorded for about four fifths of them. The ten largest account for 4.5% to 5% of the sample.

The data belong to a study of cytomegalovirus exposure and HLA in healthy donors (dated by TCRdb to about 2017). Some background on the complete study: An earlier analysis of several hundred of the donors reported approximately 300 Gb of sequence data and more than 90 million unique TCR beta sequences from some 180 million T cells. Donor age, sex, ethnicity and CMV serostatus were compiled alongside the repertoire data. A later analysis re-examined previously published TCR beta repertoires from several hundred donors and added high-resolution HLA genotyping to investigate patterns of TCR occurrence. Among some 410 genotyped donors of the cohort, an average of roughly 230,000 unique TCR beta nucleotide sequences was sequenced per donor, of which 15% to 20% were non-productive. Rather than drawing on any new phenotypic data, the later analysis identified candidate immune exposures from TCR beta sequences and the way those sequences occurred across donors. The study profiled the T cell repertoires of hundreds of subjects by immunosequencing and related them to cytomegalovirus serostatus. The study aimed to test whether signatures of past pathogen exposure could be identified by cataloging public T cell receptors. Class I and class II HLA loci were covered by the typing at four-digit resolution. High-throughput TCR immunosequencing, statistical association of individual TCRs with disease status, and machine learning were combined to predict cytomegalovirus infection status. The number of donors typed differed by locus, with about 620-630 for A, B, C, DRB1 and DQB1, 522 for DQA1, about 610 for DPA1, and over 400 for DPB1. Genome-wide SNP genotypes for about 60% of the 666 donors were used in a later genetic analysis, which treated that subset as a discovery cohort. An early release covering 500 to 750 HLA-typed donors comprised about 310 gigabases of sequencing data and approximately 85 million unique TCR sequences. Besides the first cohort of 666 subjects, a separate validation cohort made up of roughly 120 different subjects was used. A handful of DR-DQ haplotypes were handled as single units for association and clustering because linkage in the cohort was strong. The genetic ancestry cluster associated with self-reported Caucasian donors included about 81% of the 300 to 450 genotyped donors. To decide whether each TCR beta V gene segment behaved as functional or pseudogenic, an earlier analysis of nearly 600 of the donors relied on high-throughput TCR beta sequencing. All discovery cohort repertoires had been generated on a single sequencing platform. Broader findings and caveats from the paper: A later analysis found that most CMV-associated TCR beta chains appeared HLA-restricted, with HLA associations seemingly driven largely by CMV exposure. An earlier analysis of some 590 of the donors showed that most TCR beta V segments appeared in productive rearrangements either about 87% or about 30% of the time, which broadly matched IMGT annotations. Cytomegalovirus status was reported to be diagnosed by the classifier with high specificity and sensitivity in both the original and validation cohorts. This cohort had only TCR beta chains sequenced, and the lack of alpha or paired-chain data limited which features could be detected. In a later genetic analysis, a missense DCLRE1C variant was associated with V-gene and J-gene trimming of TCR beta chains, and the association was replicated in an independent cohort. According to a later genetic analysis, donors in an Asian-associated ancestry cluster had fewer N-insertions in productive TCRs than the roughly 660-donor mean. When HLA alleles, especially DR and DQ, strongly co-occurred, attributing TCR associations to individual alleles was difficult. It was suggested by the authors that the approach could potentially be generalized to other disease states and immunological phenotypes. Roughly uniform sequencing depth across donors was assumed in presence/absence analyses, although this assumption may not hold. A group of highly shared sequence variants was considered likely to be a technical artifact of the sequencing pipeline. Because counts were too low, seventeen rarely observed V segments, including chromosome 9 orphons, were left out of the earlier analysis of approximately 500 of the donors. The study gave a list of 150 to 200 TCR beta chains associated with cytomegalovirus. A further reported finding was that TCR beta sequences accurately predicted the HLA-A and HLA-B alleles for most subjects in the first cohort. Some IMGT-functional V segments, including TRBV6-2 and TRBV6-3, could not be distinguished by the 87-base-pair reads and were therefore excluded. In a later analysis, HLA-associated TCR beta chains were found to be more clonally expanded and to have lower generation probabilities than equally common non-associated chains. Correlated functional status among segregating V segments might be attributable to linkage disequilibrium, but an unknown experimental factor could not be ruled out. In a later analysis, the rate of TCR association differed among HLA loci, with DRB1 alleles having the most associated TCRs and HLA-C alleles having the fewest. Because HLA typing was unavailable for some donors at each locus, only the typed subset was used in association tests. Specific HLA alleles were associated with over 15,000 TCR beta sequences at a false discovery rate of 0.05 in a later analysis. For the cohort, immune exposure information was limited to CMV serostatus. While some public TCRs were present in many individuals, most TCR sequences turned up only very rarely across donors. A few of the identified cytomegalovirus-associated TCR beta chains were confirmed in vitro to be specific for cytomegalovirus antigens. A later analysis reported that several top co-occurrence clusters appeared linked to parvovirus B19, influenza, CMV and Epstein-Barr virus.

Germline trimming: 5 bases from V, 3 bases from J; junction bases outside gene matches: 10. Per the germline V gene (reference sequence), LNHDA is the CDR1 and SQIVND is the CDR2. The CDR3 contains 15 residues, cysteine and phenylalanine counted. The entry retains the CDR3 DNA only, 45 bases that are in frame from base 1. The specimen was PBMCs. This sequence originates from a middle-aged woman in good health and CMV-seronegative. The chain employs TRBV19 and TRBJ2-7, and 7 junctional nucleotides match TRBD1. In nucleotide form, the sequence is TGTGCCAGTAGTTCGCCGACAGGGTTCGGCTACGAGCAGTACTTC. This is translated as CASSSPTGFGYEQYF.